The next 7 T cell receptor beta chains were all read from a single sample in a study of blood T cell repertoires in COVID-19. TCRdb's table, derived via immunoSEQ multiplex PCR, lists solely in-frame clones and lacks some. The sample carries about 40,000 clones, approximately 86% recorded once. The sample comprised peripheral blood. The receptors stem from a woman at least 80 years old with active COVID-19.

The chain combines TRBV28 with TRBJ2-4, with D unclear. CDR3 size: 11 residues. Trimming removed 2 bases from V and 12 bases from J, with 8 bases in between. The germline V gene has CDR1 MDHEN and CDR2 SYDVKM. CDR3 sequence reads: CASSLLHNQYF. The CDR3, as DNA: TGTGCCAGCAGTTTACTGCACAATCAGTACTTC.

J is TRBJ2-1 and V is TRBV4-1; 9 nucleotides line up with TRBD1. The germline V gene encodes CDR1 MGHRA and CDR2 YSYEKL. CDR3 size: 18 residues. Trimming removed 4 bases from V and 2 bases from J; junction bases left unmatched: 12. The CDR3 here is CASSRFDRGRTTYNEQFF. The CDR3 DNA reads TGCGCCAGCAGCCGATTCGACAGGGGGAGGACAACCTACAATGAGCAGTTCTTC.

The genes are TRBV5-5 and TRBJ2-3, with a possible D match to TRBD2 (5 bases). CDR3 size: 13 residues. Germline CDR1 and CDR2: SGHKS and YYEKEE (reference sequence). V was pared by 2 bases and J by 2 bases, with 6 bases between. CDR3 loop: CASSFDYTDTQYF. In DNA, the CDR3 is TGTGCCAGCAGCTTTGACTACACAGATACGCAGTATTTT.

The chain recombines TRBV24-1 with TRBJ1-4, with 7 bases matching TRBD1. CDR1 is KGHDR, CDR2 SFDVKD, per germline. The CDR3 runs 13 residues. Losses at the gene ends were 4 bases for V and 7 bases for J; bases not matched to a gene: 2. The CDR3: CATSDRGVEKLFF. CDR3 sequence (DNA): TGTGCCACCAGTGACAGGGGGGTTGAAAAACTGTTTTTT.

The CDR3 sequence: CASSEAPRGTHEQYF. In nucleotides, the CDR3 is TGTGCCAGCAGTGAAGCCCCCCGGGGGACCCACGAGCAGTACTTC. This chain uses TRBV2 with TRBJ2-7; possibly TRBD2 for D (6 bases). In germline, CDR1 is SNHLY, CDR2 FYNNEI. The CDR3 is 15 amino acids. The V and J ends lost 0 bases and 5 bases respectively, with 14 bases between them.

The chain is built from TRBV5-6 and TRBJ2-4; no clear D gene. V dropped 0 bases and J dropped 8 bases, with 9 bases sitting between them. CDR3 length equals 13 residues. Germline-derived CDR1 and CDR2 are SGHDT and YYEEEE. The CDR3 is CASSLGPQDIQYF. The CDR3 DNA follows: TGTGCCAGCAGCTTGGGACCCCAGGACATTCAGTACTTC.

This chain joins TRBV5-1 and TRBJ2-5; 7 bases match TRBD1. Germline CDR1 is SGHRS and CDR2 is YFSETQ. The CDR3 contains 13 residues. The V gene end was trimmed by 4 bases and the J gene end by 7 bases; junction bases not matched to a gene: 7. The CDR3 region has the DNA TGCGCCAGCAGCCCGGGGACAGTAGGGACCCAGTACTTC. It is translated as CASSPGTVGTQYF.